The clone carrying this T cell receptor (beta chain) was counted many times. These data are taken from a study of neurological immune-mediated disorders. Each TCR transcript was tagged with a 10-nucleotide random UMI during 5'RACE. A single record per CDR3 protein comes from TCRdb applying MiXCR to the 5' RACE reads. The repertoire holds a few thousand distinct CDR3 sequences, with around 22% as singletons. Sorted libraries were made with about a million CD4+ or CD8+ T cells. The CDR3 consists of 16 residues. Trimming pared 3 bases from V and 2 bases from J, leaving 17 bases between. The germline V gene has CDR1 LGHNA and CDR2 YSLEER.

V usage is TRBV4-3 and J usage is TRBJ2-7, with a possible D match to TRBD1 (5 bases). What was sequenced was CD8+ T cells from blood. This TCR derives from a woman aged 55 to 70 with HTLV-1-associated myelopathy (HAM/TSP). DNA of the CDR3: TGCGCCAGCAGCCAGGGGCAAAATAGTCCGGCCTACGAGCAGTACTTC. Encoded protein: CASSQGQNSPAYEQYF.